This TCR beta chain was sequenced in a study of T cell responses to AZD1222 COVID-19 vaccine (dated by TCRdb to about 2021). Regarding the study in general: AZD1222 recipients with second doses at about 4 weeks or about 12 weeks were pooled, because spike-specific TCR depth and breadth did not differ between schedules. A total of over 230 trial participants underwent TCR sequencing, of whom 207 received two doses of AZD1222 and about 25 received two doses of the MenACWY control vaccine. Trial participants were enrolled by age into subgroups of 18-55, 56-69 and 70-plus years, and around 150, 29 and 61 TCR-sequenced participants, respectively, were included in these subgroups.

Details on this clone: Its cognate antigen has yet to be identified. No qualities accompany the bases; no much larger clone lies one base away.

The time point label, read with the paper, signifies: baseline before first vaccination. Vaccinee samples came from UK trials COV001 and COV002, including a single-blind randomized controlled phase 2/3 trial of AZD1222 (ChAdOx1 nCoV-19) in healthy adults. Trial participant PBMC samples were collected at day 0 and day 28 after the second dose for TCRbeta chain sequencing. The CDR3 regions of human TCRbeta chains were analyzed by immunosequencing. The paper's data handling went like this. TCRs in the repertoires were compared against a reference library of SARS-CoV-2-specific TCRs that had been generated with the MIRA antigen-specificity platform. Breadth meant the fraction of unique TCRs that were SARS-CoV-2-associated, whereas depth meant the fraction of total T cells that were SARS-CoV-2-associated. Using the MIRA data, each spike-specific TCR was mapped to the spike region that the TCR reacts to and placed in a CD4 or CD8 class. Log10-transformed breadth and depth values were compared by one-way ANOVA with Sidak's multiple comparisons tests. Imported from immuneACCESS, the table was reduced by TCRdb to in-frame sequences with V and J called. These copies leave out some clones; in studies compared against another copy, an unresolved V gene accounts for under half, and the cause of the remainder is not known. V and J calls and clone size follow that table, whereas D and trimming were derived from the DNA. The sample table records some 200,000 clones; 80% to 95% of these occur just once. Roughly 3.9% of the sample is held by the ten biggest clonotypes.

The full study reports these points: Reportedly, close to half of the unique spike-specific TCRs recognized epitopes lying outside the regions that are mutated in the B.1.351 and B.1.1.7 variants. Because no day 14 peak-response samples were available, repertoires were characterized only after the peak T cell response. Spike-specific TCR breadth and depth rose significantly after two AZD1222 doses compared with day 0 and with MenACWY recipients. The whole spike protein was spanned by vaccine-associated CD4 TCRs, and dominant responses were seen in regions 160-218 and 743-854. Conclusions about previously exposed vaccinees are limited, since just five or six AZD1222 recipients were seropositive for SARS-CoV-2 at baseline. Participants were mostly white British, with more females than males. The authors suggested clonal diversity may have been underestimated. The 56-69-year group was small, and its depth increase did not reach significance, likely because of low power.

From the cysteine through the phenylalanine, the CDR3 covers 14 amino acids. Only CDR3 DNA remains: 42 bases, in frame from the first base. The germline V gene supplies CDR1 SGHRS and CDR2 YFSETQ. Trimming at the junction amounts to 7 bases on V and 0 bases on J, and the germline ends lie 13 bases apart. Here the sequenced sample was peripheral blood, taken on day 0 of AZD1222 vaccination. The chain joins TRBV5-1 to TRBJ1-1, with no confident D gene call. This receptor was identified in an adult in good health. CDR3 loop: CASQRERVNTEAFF. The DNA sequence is TGCGCCAGCCAACGGGAGAGGGTGAACACTGAAGCTTTCTTT.